A selection of T cell receptor beta chains follows, all from one sample in a study of T cell changes during pregnancy in multiple sclerosis. Generated by immunoSEQ multiplex PCR, the TCRdb table keeps only in-frame clones and is missing some. The sample yields about 40,000 clones, 91% seen once. Sequencing used CD8+ T cells from peripheral blood mononuclear cells, obtained before pregnancy. The receptors shown here come from a female donor with multiple sclerosis, enrolled in a pregnancy study. Both conserved end residues are part of each CDR3. The D gene is left open where the match is weak. Expanded clones get a size class; other rows say once, few or many, or leave the size out.

V gene,J gene,D gene,clone size,CDR3 DNA,CDR3 protein
TRBV28,TRBJ2-3,TRBD1,NA,TGTGCCAGCAGAATGGGGACAGGGTCATCTAGCACAGATACGCAGTATTTT,CASRMGTGSSSTDTQYF
TRBV5-5,TRBJ2-3,NA,once,TGTGCCAGCAGCGGTCCTGGGGGCCGGACAGATACGCAGTATTTT,CASSGPGGRTDTQYF
TRBV9,TRBJ1-1,NA,NA,TGTGCCAGCAGCGTAAGCGGGGCTGAAGCTTTCTTT,CASSVSGAEAFF
TRBV7-9,TRBJ2-6,TRBD2,NA,TGTGCCAGCAGCTCATCTTCGGGGGGTCCTGGGGCCAACGTCCTGACTTTC,CASSSSSGGPGANVLTF
TRBV27,TRBJ2-3,NA,NA,TGTGCCAGCAGTCCGAGCACAGATACGCAGTATTTT,CASSPSTDTQYF
TRBV7-2,TRBJ2-1,TRBD2,NA,TGTGCCAGCAGTCGAGGACTAGCGGGTGAGGGGGAGCAGTTCTTC,CASSRGLAGEGEQFF
TRBV15,TRBJ1-1,NA,NA,TGTGCCACCAGCAGTGAATACCATACAGGGTCCACTGAAGCTTTCTTT,CATSSEYHTGSTEAFF
TRBV25-1,TRBJ2-3,NA,NA,TGTGCCAGCAGTGAATATCACAGATCCACAGATACGCAGTATTTT,CASSEYHRSTDTQYF
TRBV11-1,TRBJ2-7,TRBD1,NA,TGTGCCAGCAGCCCCGCCGGGACAGGATCCTACGAGCAGTACTTC,CASSPAGTGSYEQYF
TRBV9,TRBJ2-5,NA,once,TGTGCCAGCAGCCCCTGGGCGCACGACCAAGAGACCCAGTACTTC,CASSPWAHDQETQYF
TRBV7-8,TRBJ2-1,NA,once,TGTGCCAGCAGCACCCAGTTGGTAGGTTTTCAGGATGAGCAGTTCTTC,CASSTQLVGFQDEQFF
TRBV11-1,TRBJ2-1,TRBD1,NA,TGTGCCAGCAGCCACCCCGGGACAGGGGTCAATGAGCAGTTCTTC,CASSHPGTGVNEQFF
TRBV27,TRBJ2-7,NA,NA,TGTGCCAGCAGGAGCTCCTACGAGCAGTACTTC,CASRSSYEQYF
TRBV5-1,TRBJ2-3,TRBD2,NA,TGCGCCAGCAGCTTGAGGGGTATAGCGGGAAGTATCTCAGATACGCAGTATTTT,CASSLRGIAGSISDTQYF
TRBV9,TRBJ2-1,NA,once,TGTGCCAGCAGCATCCTACTAGGCTCCTACAATGAGCAGTTCTTC,CASSILLGSYNEQFF
TRBV19,TRBJ2-1,TRBD2,NA,TGTGCCACACAACTAGCGGGAGGGCCGCGAGAGCAGTTCTTC,CATQLAGGPREQFF
TRBV7-2,TRBJ2-7,TRBD2,NA,TGTGCCAGCAGCCCTCCGGGTAGCGGGAGAGACTACGAGCAGTACTTC,CASSPPGSGRDYEQYF
TRBV5-1,TRBJ2-7,NA,NA,TGCGCCAGCAGCTTGTCGAACGGGAGTAGGTTCGAGCAGTACTTC,CASSLSNGSRFEQYF
TRBV7-3,TRBJ2-1,TRBD2,NA,TGTGCCAGCAGCTTTTCTCCCATTTCGACTAGCGGGGCTAACTACAATGAGCAGTTCTTC,CASSFSPISTSGANYNEQFF
TRBV9,TRBJ1-5,NA,once,TGTGCCAGCAGCGTAGGAGAGAATCAGCCCCAGCATTTT,CASSVGENQPQHF
TRBV7-2,TRBJ2-1,NA,NA,TGTGCCAGCAGCTCCTGGGCGGGTGGGCAATACAATGAGCAGTTCTTC,CASSSWAGGQYNEQFF
TRBV14,TRBJ1-1,NA,NA,TGTGCCAGCAGCCCCCCGGGGACTGAAGCTTTCTTT,CASSPPGTEAFF
TRBV13,TRBJ2-7,NA,NA,TGTGCCAGCAGCACGACACCGAGAGGGCAGTCCGAGCAGTACTTC,CASSTTPRGQSEQYF
TRBV7-2,TRBJ2-7,TRBD2,once,TGTGCCAGCAGCTTTGGGGGGGGTCCGTACTACGAGCAGTACTTC,CASSFGGGPYYEQYF
TRBV5-4,TRBJ2-7,NA,once,TGTGCCAGCAGCTTGTTGAGTTTCGAGCAGTACTTC,CASSLLSFEQYF
TRBV7-9,TRBJ2-7,NA,NA,TGTGCCAGCCGGGGACAAAAAGGAAACGAGCAGTACTTC,CASRGQKGNEQYF
TRBV27,TRBJ1-1,NA,NA,TGTGCCAGCACGAGGGCTGGAGAAGCTTTCTTT,CASTRAGEAFF
TRBV6-1,TRBJ1-1,TRBD1,once,TGTGCCAGCAGTGGGGGAGAGACAGGGCCTAGTTTCTTT,CASSGGETGPSFF
TRBV7-9,TRBJ2-2,TRBD2,NA,TGTGCCAGCAGCTCCCCCTTGGACGGGAGGCGGAACACCGGGGAGCTGTTTTTT,CASSSPLDGRRNTGELFF
TRBV28,TRBJ1-2,TRBD1,NA,TGTGCCAGCAGTTTACAGGGGGCGAGCGGCTACACCTTC,CASSLQGASGYTF